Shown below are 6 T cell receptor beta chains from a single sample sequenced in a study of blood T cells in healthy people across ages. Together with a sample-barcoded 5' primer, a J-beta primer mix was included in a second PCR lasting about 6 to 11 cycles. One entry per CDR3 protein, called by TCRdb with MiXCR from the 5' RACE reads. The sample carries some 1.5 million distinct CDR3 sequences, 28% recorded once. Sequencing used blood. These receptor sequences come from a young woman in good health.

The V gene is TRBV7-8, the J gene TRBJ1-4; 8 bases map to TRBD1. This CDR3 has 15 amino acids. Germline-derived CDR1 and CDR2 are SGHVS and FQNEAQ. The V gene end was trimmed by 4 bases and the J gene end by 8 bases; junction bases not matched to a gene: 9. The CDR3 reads CASSSSWDRSEKLFF. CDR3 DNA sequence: TGTGCCAGCAGCTCCTCCTGGGACAGGAGCGAAAAACTGTTTTTT.

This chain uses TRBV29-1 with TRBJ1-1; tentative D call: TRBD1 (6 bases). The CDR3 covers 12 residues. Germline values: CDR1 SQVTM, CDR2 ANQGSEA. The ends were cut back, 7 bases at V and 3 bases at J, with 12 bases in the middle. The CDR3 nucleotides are TGCAGCGCCAGACAGGTTCACACTGAAGCTTTCTTT. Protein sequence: CSARQVHTEAFF.

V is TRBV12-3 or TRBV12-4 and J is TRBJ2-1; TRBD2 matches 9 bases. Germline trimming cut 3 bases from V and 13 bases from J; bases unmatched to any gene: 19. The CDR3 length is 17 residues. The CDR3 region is CASSLGRLAGSEETQFF. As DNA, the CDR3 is TGTGCCAGCAGTTTGGGGCGGCTAGCGGGGAGCGAAGAGACCCAGTTCTTC.

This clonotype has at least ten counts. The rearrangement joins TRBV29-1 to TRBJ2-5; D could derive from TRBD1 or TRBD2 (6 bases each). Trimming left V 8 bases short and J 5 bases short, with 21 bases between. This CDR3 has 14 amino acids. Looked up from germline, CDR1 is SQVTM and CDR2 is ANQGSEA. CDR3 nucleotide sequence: TGCAGCTCCCGAGGGGGGCCCGGCGGGGAGACCCAGTACTTC. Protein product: CSSRGGPGGETQYF. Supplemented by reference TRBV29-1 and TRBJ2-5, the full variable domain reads SAVISQKPSRDICQRGTSLTIQCQVDSQVTMMFWYRQQPGQSLTLIATANQGSEATYESGFVIDKFPISRPNLTFSTLTVSNMSPEDSSIYLCSSRGGPGGETQYFGPGTRLLVL.

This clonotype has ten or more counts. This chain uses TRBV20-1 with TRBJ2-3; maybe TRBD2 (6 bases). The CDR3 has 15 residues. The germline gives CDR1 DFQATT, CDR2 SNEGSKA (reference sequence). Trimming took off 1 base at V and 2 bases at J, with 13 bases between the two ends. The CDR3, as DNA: TGCAGTGCTAGAGGGACTACTGGGACCACAGATACGCAGTATTTT. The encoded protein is CSARGTTGTTDTQYF.

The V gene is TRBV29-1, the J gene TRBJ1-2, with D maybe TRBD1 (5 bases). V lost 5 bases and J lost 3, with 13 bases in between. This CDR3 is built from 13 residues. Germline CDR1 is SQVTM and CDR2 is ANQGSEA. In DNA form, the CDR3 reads TGCAGCGTTCATGAGGGGTTGGACTATGGCTACACCTTC. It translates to CSVHEGLDYGYTF.